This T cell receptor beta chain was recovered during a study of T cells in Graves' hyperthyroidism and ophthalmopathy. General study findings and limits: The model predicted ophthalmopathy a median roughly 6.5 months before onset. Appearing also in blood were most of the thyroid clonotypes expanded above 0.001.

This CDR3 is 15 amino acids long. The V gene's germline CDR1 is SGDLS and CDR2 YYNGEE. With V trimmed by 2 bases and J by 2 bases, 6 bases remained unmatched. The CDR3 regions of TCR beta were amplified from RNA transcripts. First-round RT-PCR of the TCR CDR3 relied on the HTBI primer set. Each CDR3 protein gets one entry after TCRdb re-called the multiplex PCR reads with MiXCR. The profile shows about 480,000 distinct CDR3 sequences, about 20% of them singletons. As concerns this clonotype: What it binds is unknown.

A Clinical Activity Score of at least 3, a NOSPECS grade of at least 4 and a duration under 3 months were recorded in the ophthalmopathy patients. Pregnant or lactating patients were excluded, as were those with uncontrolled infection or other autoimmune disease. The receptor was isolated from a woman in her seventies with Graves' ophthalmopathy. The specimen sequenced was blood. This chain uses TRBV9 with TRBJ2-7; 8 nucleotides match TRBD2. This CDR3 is CASSVTSGATYEQYF. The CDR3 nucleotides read TGTGCCAGCAGCGTCACTAGCGGCGCAACCTACGAGCAGTACTTC.